This T cell receptor (beta chain) comes out of a study of human T cells and chemical hapten exposure. General study findings and limits: DPC sensitization left the count of TCRs above 1 in 1000 unchanged.

A single record per CDR3 protein comes from TCRdb applying MiXCR to the RACE reads. The profile shows about 51,000 distinct CDR3 sequences, approximately 9.8% of them singletons. CDR3 length equals 14 residues. In germline, CDR1 is MGHRA, CDR2 YSYEKL. Trimming pared 1 base from V and 6 bases from J, leaving 11 bases between. This clonotype was seen a few times. As yet, its antigen is unknown. Time point defined: pre-sensitization, week 0. As for treatment: therapeutic diphenylcyclopropenone sensitization with weekly scalp DPC. Sequencing was performed on whole blood, taken in connection with sensitization to the hapten diphenylcyclopropenone (DPC). The chain has TRBV4-1 and TRBJ2-3; D is perhaps TRBD1 (5 bases). The receptor was isolated from a woman between 40 and 55 years old with alopecia areata. Some clones in this sample may be carry-over from other donors' samples. The CDR3 loop is CASSQVGQGDTQYF. The CDR3 DNA is TGCGCCAGCAGCCAAGTCGGGCAGGGCGATACGCAGTATTTT.